These 28 T cell receptor beta chains originate from one sample sequenced in a study of T cell responses to AZD1222 COVID-19 vaccine. The assay was immunoSEQ multiplex PCR, and TCRdb's table has in-frame clones only and misses some. The sample lists tens of thousands of clones, roughly 90% seen once, with more than 4% in the top ten. The sample in question was peripheral blood, obtained on day 0 of AZD1222 vaccination. These receptors came from an adult in good health.

The chain combines TRBV12-3 or TRBV12-4 with TRBJ1-2; unclear D gene. V lost 3 bases and J lost 4, with 9 bases in between. The CDR3 extends over 13 amino acids. Written as DNA, the CDR3 is TGTGCCAGCAGTTTGGGGTATACCTATGGCTACACCTTC. This gives the protein CASSLGYTYGYTF.

The rearrangement links TRBV27 to TRBJ2-2; D gene uncertain. The V end was cut by 7 bases, the J end by 2 bases, with 8 bases between. This CDR3 spans 13 amino acids. Germline V CDR1 and CDR2: MNHEY, SMNVEV (reference sequence). CDR3 DNA sequence: TGTGCCAGCAAGGAAGCCAACACCGGGGAGCTGTTTTTT. It codes for CASKEANTGELFF.

This clone was counted a few times. V is TRBV30 and J is TRBJ1-4; 8 nucleotides match TRBD1. This CDR3 spans 15 amino acids. The ends lost 2 bases at V and 8 bases at J; junction bases unmatched: 10. In germline, CDR1 is GTSNPN, CDR2 SVGIG (reference sequence). The CDR3 protein is CAWSRGVQGDEKLFF. The CDR3 DNA is TGTGCCTGGAGTCGGGGGGTACAGGGGGACGAAAAACTGTTTTTT.

The gene calls are TRBV11-2 and TRBJ1-4, with D possibly being TRBD1 (6 bases). The length of the CDR3 is 15 residues. The V gene lost 1 base and the J gene lost 6 bases, with 12 bases spanning the gap. Germline CDR1 and CDR2: SGHAT and FQNNGV. The CDR3 region has the DNA TGTGCCAGCAGCTTAGCTGGGGGCTTGGATGAAAAACTGTTTTTT. Translated, it gives CASSLAGGLDEKLFF.

Here the CDR3 reads CASSPQGALDGYTF. The CDR3 bases are TGTGCCAGCAGCCCTCAGGGGGCGTTGGATGGCTACACCTTC. The chain carries TRBV7-8 and TRBJ1-2, with 8 nucleotides matching TRBD1. J was trimmed by 6 bases and V by 5 bases; bases with no gene match: 8. CDR3 size: 14 residues. The germline gives CDR1 SGHVS, CDR2 FQNEAQ. Based on the CDR3 plus reference TRBV7-8 and TRBJ1-2, the full variable domain is GAGVSQSPRYKVAKRGQDVALRCDPISGHVSLFWYQQALGQGPEFLTYFQNEAQLDKSGLPSDRFFAERPEGSVSTLKIQRTQQEDSAVYLCASSPQGALDGYTFGSGTRLTVV.

V gene TRBV30 combines with J gene TRBJ2-1, with 11 bases fitting TRBD2. Germline assignment: CDR1 GTSNPN and CDR2 SVGIG (reference sequence). V lost 3 bases, J lost 4 bases, and 8 bases stayed unmatched. The CDR3 totals 16 residues. The CDR3 is CAWSSSLAGGYNEQFF. Written as DNA, the CDR3 is TGTGCCTGGAGCTCTTCCTTAGCGGGAGGGTACAATGAGCAGTTCTTC. Together with reference TRBV30 and TRBJ2-1, the CDR3 gives the full variable domain: SQTIHQWPATLVQPVGSPLSLECTVEGTSNPNLYWYRQAAGRGLQLLFYSVGIGQISSEVPQNLSASRPQDRQFILSSKKLLLSDSGFYLCAWSSSLAGGYNEQFFGPGTRLTVL.

The chain links TRBV6-5 to TRBJ1-2; D possibly corresponds to TRBD1 (5 bases). The germline V gene encodes CDR1 MNHEY and CDR2 SVGAGI. The CDR3 runs to 15 residues. V lost 5 bases and J lost 0, with 13 bases in between. The CDR3 spells CASSPTGTSNYGYTF. The CDR3, as DNA: TGTGCCAGCAGTCCGACCGGGACCTCTAACTATGGCTACACCTTC.

V and J are TRBV5-4 and TRBJ1-1, with a tentative D call TRBD1 (6 bases). V was cut by 2 bases and J by 6 bases, with 23 bases left in between. Germline V gene sequence: CDR1 SGHNT, CDR2 YYREEE (reference sequence). This CDR3 contains 17 residues. This CDR3 is CASSLAGGAGVGAEAFF. Here the CDR3 DNA reads TGTGCCAGCAGCTTAGCTGGGGGCGCGGGGGTCGGGGCTGAAGCTTTCTTT.

J is TRBJ2-7 and V is TRBV6-6; a weak D match, TRBD2 (5 bases). The CDR3 covers 14 residues. The germline V gene encodes CDR1 MNHNY and CDR2 SVGAGI (reference sequence). Trimming took off 5 bases at V and 3 bases at J, with 14 bases between the two ends. CDR3 sequence reads: CASSRPGNLYEQYF. The CDR3 DNA reads as TGTGCCAGCAGTCGACCCGGGAACCTCTACGAGCAGTACTTC.

The chain is built from TRBV6-1 and TRBJ1-4; a weak D match, TRBD1 (6 bases). The CDR3 is made up of 15 amino acids. Germline-derived CDR1 and CDR2 are MNHNS and SASEGT. The V end was cut by 1 base, the J end by 4 bases, with 10 bases between. The CDR3 loop reads CASSEERDINEKLFF. The CDR3 DNA sequence: TGTGCCAGCAGTGAAGAACGGGACATTAATGAAAAACTGTTTTTT.

The V call is TRBV19, the J call TRBJ1-1; 7 bases map to TRBD1. This CDR3 is built from 13 residues. V lost 1 base and J lost 4; bases outside the gene matches: 0. Per germline, CDR1 LNHDA and CDR2 SQIVND (reference sequence). This chain's CDR3 is CASSIGTGTEAFF. The CDR3, as DNA: TGTGCCAGTAGTATAGGGACAGGCACTGAAGCTTTCTTT.

The chain joins TRBV12-3 or TRBV12-4 to TRBJ1-2; no reliable D call. Trimming cost V 5 bases and J 8 bases, with 12 bases left between them. The CDR3 consists of 12 residues. CDR3 in DNA: TGTGCCAGCAGTCCCGAATTGCGGGGCTACACCTTC. Its translation: CASSPELRGYTF.

The chain combines TRBV6-2 or TRBV6-3 with TRBJ1-5, with 7 bases aligning to TRBD1. V was pared by 0 bases and J by 0 bases, with 8 bases of the junction left unmatched. Germline V CDR1 and CDR2: MNHEY, SVGEGT. CDR3 length equals 18 residues. In nucleotides, the CDR3 is TGTGCCAGCAGTTACTCGACAAGGGGGCCTTATAGCAATCAGCCCCAGCATTTT. Protein: CASSYSTRGPYSNQPQHF.

This chain joins TRBV5-8 and TRBJ1-4; D possibly corresponds to TRBD1 (6 bases). Germline assignment: CDR1 SGHTS and CDR2 YDEGEE. The ends were cut back, 4 bases at V and 7 bases at J, with 11 bases in the middle. This CDR3 comprises 13 residues. CDR3 in DNA: TGTGCCAGCAGCATTGGACAGACTGAAAAACTGTTTTTT. Protein product: CASSIGQTEKLFF.

The rearrangement uses TRBV9 and TRBJ2-3, with D hard to call. V lost 4 bases and J lost 2, with 11 bases in between. CDR1 and CDR2 from the germline V gene are SGDLS and YYNGEE. CDR3 length equals 14 residues. This chain's CDR3 is CASSPHGDTDTQYF. CDR3 DNA: TGTGCCAGCAGCCCCCATGGGGACACAGATACGCAGTATTTT.

The chain recombines TRBV5-1 with TRBJ1-2; TRBD1 might be the D (5 bases). Per the germline V gene, CDR1 is SGHRS and CDR2 is YFSETQ. This CDR3 has 14 amino acids. Trimming shortened V by 5 bases and J by 8 bases, and 19 bases separated the two germline ends. DNA of the CDR3: TGCGCCAGCAGTTGGGACCTGTCTACGGGGGGCTACACCTTC. Protein product: CASSWDLSTGGYTF.

The rearrangement uses TRBV13 and TRBJ1-2; D is perhaps TRBD1 (5 bases). CDR1 and CDR2 (germline): PRHDT, FYEKMQ (reference sequence). The CDR3 extends over 15 amino acids. The ends were cut back, 4 bases at V and 0 bases at J, with 12 bases in the middle. CDR3 sequence (DNA): TGTGCCAGCAGCTCCCTAAGGGGTACTAACTATGGCTACACCTTC. Translated: CASSSLRGTNYGYTF.

V is TRBV6-5 and J is TRBJ1-1; D is undetermined. Germline V gene sequence: CDR1 MNHEY, CDR2 SVGAGI. CDR3 length equals 13 residues. Trimming stripped 4 bases from V and 2 bases from J, with 8 bases between. CDR3 in DNA: TGTGCCAGCAGTTCGGAAGAAAACACTGAAGCTTTCTTT. Translated, it gives CASSSEENTEAFF.

CDR3 loop: CASSMGQANTYEQYF. CDR3 DNA: TGTGCCAGTAGTATGGGGCAGGCCAATACCTACGAGCAGTACTTC. The V call is TRBV19, the J call TRBJ2-7, with TRBD1 as a possible D gene (5 bases). V was cut by 3 bases and J by 2 bases, with 14 bases left in between. The CDR3 runs to 15 residues. Germline loops: CDR1 LNHDA, CDR2 SQIVND (reference sequence).

This clone was recorded only once. This rearrangement joins TRBV30 to TRBJ1-4, with D maybe TRBD1 (6 bases). CDR3 length equals 14 residues. V gave up 5 bases and J gave up 5 bases, with 15 bases separating them. CDR1 GTSNPN and CDR2 SVGIG come from the germline V gene (reference sequence). The CDR3 protein is CAWFGRGHNEKLFF. CDR3 DNA: TGTGCCTGGTTCGGGCGGGGACACAATGAAAAACTGTTTTTT.

CDR3 in amino acids: CASSEVGTEAFF. The CDR3 region has the DNA TGTGCCAGCAGTGAGGTGGGCACTGAAGCTTTCTTT. The genes are TRBV25-1 and TRBJ1-1; no definite D call. The CDR3 consists of 12 residues. CDR1 MGHDK and CDR2 SYGVNS come from the germline V gene. Trimming removed 3 bases from V and 4 bases from J, with 6 bases in between.

The gene calls are TRBV12-3 or TRBV12-4 and TRBJ2-7; no reliable D call. The CDR3 loop spans 12 amino acids. V lost 4 bases, J lost 7 bases, and 11 bases lay in between. CDR3 residues: CASSSDGLEQYF. CDR3 DNA sequence: TGTGCCAGCAGTTCGGACGGATTAGAGCAGTACTTC.

This sequence joins TRBV30 and TRBJ2-1; no reliable D call. The CDR3 contains 12 residues. V was pared by 0 bases and J by 5 bases, with 5 bases between. Looked up from germline, CDR1 is GTSNPN and CDR2 is SVGIG (reference sequence). The CDR3 nucleotides read TGTGCCTGGAGTGTACCGAACAATGAGCAGTTCTTC. Amino acid sequence: CAWSVPNNEQFF.

The V gene is TRBV7-2, the J gene TRBJ1-3; the D gene is possibly TRBD1 (5 bases). The CDR3 totals 11 residues. The V gene lost 10 bases and the J gene lost 6 bases, with 10 bases spanning the gap. Germline CDR1 SGHTA, CDR2 FQGNSA. The CDR3 protein is CATGGLNTIYF. The DNA of the CDR3 is TGTGCCACGGGGGGACTAAACACCATATATTTT.

This chain joins TRBV4-1 and TRBJ2-5; TRBD1 is a possible D gene (6 bases). Germline V gene lookup returns CDR1 MGHRA and CDR2 YSYEKL. The V end lost 0 bases, the J end lost 5 bases, and 13 bases lay between the germline ends. The CDR3 extends over 15 amino acids. The CDR3 here is CASSQDGGGSETQYF. The CDR3 nucleotides read TGCGCCAGCAGCCAAGATGGGGGCGGGTCGGAGACCCAGTACTTC.

The rearrangement links TRBV5-4 to TRBJ2-7; perhaps TRBD1 as D (5 bases). Per the germline V gene, CDR1 is SGHNT and CDR2 is YYREEE (reference sequence). Between the trimmed V and J ends, which lost 4 bases and 5 bases, there was a span of 13 bases. CDR3 length: 13 amino acids. CDR3 DNA: TGTGCCAGCAGCATGACAGTACAGGACGAGCAGTACTTC. The encoded protein is CASSMTVQDEQYF.

The rearrangement uses TRBV9 and TRBJ2-2, with D perhaps TRBD2 (5 bases). Trimming cost V 0 bases and J 3 bases, with 18 bases left between them. This CDR3 is built from 18 residues. CDR1 and CDR2 from the germline V gene are SGDLS and YYNGEE. The CDR3 is CASSVGLGLRSDTGELFF. The CDR3 DNA reads as TGTGCCAGCAGCGTAGGTTTAGGACTGAGGTCGGACACCGGGGAGCTGTTTTTT.

The chain links TRBV4-2 to TRBJ2-7, with 12 bases fitting TRBD2. The CDR3 contains 16 residues. Germline V gives CDR1 LGHNA, CDR2 YNFKEQ. V trimming: 3 bases; J trimming: 3 bases; junction bases outside the gene matches: 6. The CDR3 sequence is CASSQSLAGGFYEQYF. The CDR3 DNA reads as TGTGCCAGCAGCCAGTCCCTAGCGGGAGGGTTCTACGAGCAGTACTTC.